This T cell receptor (beta chain) was sequenced for a study of cytomegalovirus exposure and HLA in healthy donors. The PCR made use of 60 Vbeta and 13 Jbeta primers. The protocol was immunoSEQ multiplex PCR, while the TCRdb copy is restricted to in-frame clones and leaves out a portion. The sample yields more than 150,000 clones, more than 65% seen once. The V gene's germline CDR1 is MRHNA and CDR2 SNTAGT. This CDR3 contains 14 residues. About this clone itself: At one end, the junction sequence differs from germline, possibly due to a read error.

Sequenced material: PBMCs. The receptor was isolated from a girl aged 5-17 years in good health and CMV-seropositive. The chain joins TRBV6-4 to TRBJ2-1; D remains ambiguous. The CDR3 sequence: CASSDGLSSNEQFF. As DNA, the CDR3 is TGTGCCAGCAGTGACGGGCTATCCTCCAATGAGCAGTTCTTC.